A single sample gave rise to the 32 T cell receptor beta chains below, sequenced in a study of CD8 T cells in Susac syndrome (dated by TCRdb to the late 2010s). The protocol used for the library was the immunoSEQ multiplex PCR assay. RNA was extracted using the RNeasy kit, and roughly 0.45 to 1 ug of the RNA was reverse transcribed with random hexamers. TCRdb reworked the public reads: Q25 trimming with fastp, MiXCR clone assembly, productive beta chains retained. Rows with a matching CDR3 protein are joined into one entry that keeps the most common DNA and genes. The sample data list some 140,000 distinct CDR3 sequences, and roughly 80% of these were observed just once. Clones ranked in the top ten supply approximately 0.51% of the sample. Sequenced sample: CD8+ T cells from PBMCs. These receptors were obtained from a human donor with multiple sclerosis.

The rearrangement uses TRBV12-3 or TRBV12-4 and TRBJ1-1, with 8 nucleotides matching TRBD1. V lost 8 bases to trimming and J lost 6 bases; unmatched junction nucleotides: 14. The CDR3 covers 15 residues. CDR3 residues: CASLTLDRGYSEAFF. CDR3 in DNA: TGTGCCAGCTTAACTTTAGACAGGGGATACTCTGAAGCTTTCTTT.

This clonotype was seen only once. The chain has TRBV7-9 and TRBJ2-1, with D tentatively TRBD1 or TRBD2 (6 bases each). Germline CDR1 reads SEHNR; CDR2 reads FQNEAQ (reference sequence). Trimming cost V 5 bases and J 9 bases, with 14 bases left between them. This CDR3 region has 13 residues. CDR3 nucleotides: TGTGCCAGCAGCCAAGGGGGGTTAGGTGAGCAGTTCTTC. Protein sequence: CASSQGGLGEQFF.

This chain links TRBV6-1 with TRBJ1-1; possible D gene TRBD1, 6 bases. Trimming left V 5 bases short and J 5 bases short, with 21 bases between. The length of the CDR3 is 16 residues. Looked up from germline, CDR1 is MNHNS and CDR2 is SASEGT. The CDR3 coding sequence is TGTGCCAGCAGTCGTTTAGGGGGGGCGCGGGGAACTGAAGCTTTCTTT. Encoded protein: CASSRLGGARGTEAFF.

J is TRBJ1-2 and V is TRBV27; D call uncertain. The CDR3 totals 11 residues. Deletions cut 6 bases from V and 8 bases from J, with 10 bases between. Germline V CDR1 and CDR2: MNHEY, SMNVEV (reference sequence). The CDR3 region has the DNA TGTGCCAGCAGGGCGGGGTTGGGCTACACCTTC. It yields the protein CASRAGLGYTF.

The rearrangement links TRBV19 to TRBJ2-3; no firm D call. The CDR3 loop spans 14 amino acids. CDR1 and CDR2 (germline): LNHDA, SQIVND (reference sequence). Trimming stripped 4 bases from V and 2 bases from J, with 10 bases between. The CDR3 nucleotides read TGTGCCAGTAGTAACCTTGACCCCACAGATACGCAGTATTTT. It codes for CASSNLDPTDTQYF. Full variable domain (remainder filled in from reference TRBV19 and TRBJ2-3): DGGITQSPKYLFRKEGQNVTLSCEQNLNHDAMYWYRQDPGQGLRLIYYSQIVNDFQKGDIAEGYSVSREKKESFPLTVTSAQKNPTAFYLCASSNLDPTDTQYFGPGTRLTVL.

This clonotype has more than one count but fewer than ten. The chain has TRBV6-5 and TRBJ1-1; no reliable D call. From germline, CDR1 is MNHEY and CDR2 SVGAGI. CDR3 length: 15 residues. V shed 0 bases and J shed 4 bases, with 12 bases lying between them. CDR3 sequence (DNA): TGTGCCAGCAGTTACTCGTCGGAGGGCGGCACTGAAGCTTTCTTT. Translated, it gives CASSYSSEGGTEAFF.

This rearrangement joins TRBV30 to TRBJ2-1, with 7 bases lining up with TRBD2. J was trimmed by 8 bases and V by 0 bases; bases with no gene match: 10. Germline lookup yields CDR1 GTSNPN and CDR2 SVGIG (reference sequence). The CDR3 contains 15 residues. CDR3 sequence reads: CAWSVSPSGVDEQFF. Here the CDR3 DNA reads TGTGCCTGGAGTGTATCCCCTAGCGGAGTTGATGAGCAGTTCTTC.

This rearrangement joins TRBV7-9 to TRBJ2-1; 8 bases align to TRBD1. V shed 5 bases, J shed 2 bases, and the junction held 5 bases outside the gene matches. The CDR3 sequence is 15 residues long. Looked up from germline, CDR1 is SEHNR and CDR2 is FQNEAQ (reference sequence). This CDR3 reads CASSAAGGAYNEQFF. DNA of the CDR3: TGTGCCAGCAGCGCAGCAGGGGGCGCCTACAATGAGCAGTTCTTC. Full variable domain (outside the CDR3, taken from reference TRBV7-9 and TRBJ2-1): DTGVSQNPRHKITKRGQNVTFRCDPISEHNRLYWYRQTLGQGPEFLTYFQNEAQLEKSRLLSDRFSAERPKGSFSTLEIQRTEQGDSAMYLCASSAAGGAYNEQFFGPGTRLTVL.

V usage is TRBV6-1 and J usage is TRBJ2-1, with 7 bases that match TRBD2. CDR1 MNHNS and CDR2 SASEGT come from the germline V gene. This CDR3 region has 16 residues. The ends lost 2 bases at V and 1 base at J; junction bases unmatched: 5. The CDR3 protein is CASSEFRTRSYNEQFF. The CDR3 DNA follows: TGTGCCAGCAGTGAATTCCGGACTAGGTCCTACAATGAGCAGTTCTTC.

The rearrangement links TRBV12-3 or TRBV12-4 to TRBJ2-7; TRBD2 is a possible D gene (7 bases). Trimming left V 2 bases short and J 3 bases short, with 17 bases between. The CDR3 has 16 residues. CDR3 region: CASSLLGRGQFYEQYF. CDR3 DNA: TGTGCCAGCAGTTTATTAGGGCGGGGGCAGTTCTACGAGCAGTACTTC.

This clonotype occurred a few times. The chain joins TRBV3-1 to TRBJ2-1, with 10 bases lining up with TRBD2. With V trimmed by 1 base and J by 6 bases, 3 bases remained unmatched. This CDR3 is built from 15 residues. Germline V gives CDR1 LGHDT, CDR2 YNNKEL (reference sequence). In DNA form, the CDR3 reads TGTGCCAGCAGCCAAGCTAGCGGGGGCTTCAATGAGCAGTTCTTC. Translated, it gives CASSQASGGFNEQFF.

This chain connects TRBV29-1 to TRBJ2-5; D gene unclear. The CDR3 covers 10 residues. Per the germline V gene, CDR1 is SQVTM and CDR2 is ANQGSEA. V lost 3 bases and J 5 bases, leaving 4 bases between the germline ends. The DNA of the CDR3 is TGCAGCGTTGATTCTGAGACCCAGTACTTC. Translating gives CSVDSETQYF. Full variable domain (outside the CDR3, taken from reference TRBV29-1 and TRBJ2-5): SAVISQKPSRDICQRGTSLTIQCQVDSQVTMMFWYRQQPGQSLTLIATANQGSEATYESGFVIDKFPISRPNLTFSTLTVSNMSPEDSSIYLCSVDSETQYFGPGTRLLVL.

This clonotype was picked up a small number of times. The genes are TRBV6-6 and TRBJ1-2; 11 nucleotides agree with TRBD1. Trimming took 2 bases from V and 6 from J; bases not matched to a gene: 2. Germline V gene sequence: CDR1 MNHNY, CDR2 SVGAGI (reference sequence). CDR3 length equals 14 residues. CDR3 nucleotides: TGTGCCAGCAGTTACCTGGGACAGGGGGATGGCTACACCTTC. It encodes CASSYLGQGDGYTF.

On this clonotype: At one boundary the junction diverges from the germline segment, which might be a read error. This sequence joins TRBV4-1 and TRBJ2-1; perhaps TRBD2 as D (5 bases). Germline loops: CDR1 MGHRA, CDR2 YSYEKL. CDR3 size: 16 residues. The CDR3 DNA reads TGCGCCAGCGGCCAAGTCGGCAGGAGGTCCTACAATGAGCAGTTCTTC. This codes for CASGQVGRRSYNEQFF.

Here the CDR3 DNA reads TGTGCCAGCAGCAAACAGGGAGACGGCTACACCTTC. Translating gives CASSKQGDGYTF. This chain connects TRBV6-5 to TRBJ1-2, with D possibly being TRBD1 (6 bases). Trimming pared 6 bases from V and 8 bases from J, leaving 13 bases between. The CDR3 has 12 residues. Germline V gene data show CDR1 as MNHEY and CDR2 as SVGAGI.

This clonotype appeared a single time. The rearrangement links TRBV27 to TRBJ1-6; 8 positions match TRBD1. Losses at the gene ends were 6 bases for V and 8 bases for J; bases not matched to a gene: 15. The V gene's germline CDR1 is MNHEY and CDR2 SMNVEV (reference sequence). This CDR3 has 17 residues. Written as DNA, the CDR3 is TGTGCCAGCAGCCTCACCGGCGGGGGACAGGAATATTCACCCCTCCACTTT. Encoded protein: CASSLTGGGQEYSPLHF.

The chain recombines TRBV6-5 with TRBJ1-1; 8 bases align to TRBD1. J was trimmed by 12 bases and V by 0 bases; bases with no gene match: 9. CDR3 length: 14 residues. In germline, CDR1 is MNHEY, CDR2 SVGAGI. The CDR3 loop is CASSYSTGASEPFF. The CDR3 region has the DNA TGTGCCAGCAGTTACTCGACAGGGGCATCAGAACCTTTCTTT.

This clonotype was counted once. This chain joins TRBV20-1 and TRBJ2-5; D is uncertain. Per germline, CDR1 DFQATT and CDR2 SNEGSKA (reference sequence). The CDR3 is 16 residues long. Trimming stripped 6 bases from V and 1 base from J, with 21 bases between. CDR3 in amino acids: CSATTYGSATQETQYF. CDR3 coding DNA: TGCAGTGCAACGACTTACGGAAGCGCGACCCAAGAGACCCAGTACTTC.

The chain uses TRBV7-2 and TRBJ1-2, with D tentatively TRBD1 (5 bases). CDR3 length equals 14 residues. Deletions cut 1 base from V and 10 bases from J, with 16 bases between. CDR1 is SGHTA and CDR2 is FQGNSA in the germline V gene. CDR3 sequence reads: CASSLVETGLDYTF. For the CDR3, the DNA is TGTGCCAGCAGCTTAGTTGAAACAGGATTAGACTACACCTTC. Variable domain in full (rest from reference TRBV7-2 and TRBJ1-2): GAGVSQSPSNKVTEKGKDVELRCDPISGHTALYWYRQSLGQGLEFLIYFQGNSAPDKSGLPSDRFSAERTGGSVSTLTIQRTQQEDSAVYLCASSLVETGLDYTFGSGTRLTVV.

V usage is TRBV7-9 and J usage is TRBJ1-2; the match to TRBD1 covers 9 bases. This CDR3 spans 15 amino acids. V lost 5 bases and J lost 8; bases outside the gene matches: 12. The V gene's germline CDR1 is SEHNR and CDR2 FQNEAQ (reference sequence). CDR3 nucleotides: TGTGCCAGCAGCCCCAGGGACAGGGTTTTTGGAGGCTACACCTTC. This gives the protein CASSPRDRVFGGYTF.

The chain joins TRBV29-1 to TRBJ2-2; no firm D call. CDR3 length: 12 amino acids. Between the trimmed V and J ends, which lost 4 bases and 4 bases, there was a span of 7 bases. Per germline, CDR1 SQVTM and CDR2 ANQGSEA. This chain's CDR3 is CSVGLITGELFF. CDR3 bases: TGCAGCGTTGGACTCATCACCGGGGAGCTGTTTTTT.

The chain carries TRBV27 and TRBJ2-1; D remains unclear. The CDR3 sequence is 10 residues long. V was shortened by 1 base and J by 8 bases, with 0 bases between the two germline ends. The germline gives CDR1 MNHEY, CDR2 SMNVEV (reference sequence). The CDR3 here is CASSLYEQFF. The DNA for the CDR3 is TGTGCCAGCAGTTTATATGAGCAGTTCTTC.

V is TRBV4-3 and J is TRBJ1-6; possible D gene TRBD1, 5 bases. The CDR3 spans 16 residues. Trimming removed 1 base at V and 9 bases at J, with 16 bases between. Germline assignment: CDR1 LGHNA and CDR2 YSLEER. The CDR3 DNA reads TGCGCCAGCAGCCAAGTCGGGACGGACGCGGGTTCACCCCTCCACTTT. It encodes CASSQVGTDAGSPLHF.

This clonotype was seen a handful of times. The rearrangement joins TRBV4-1 to TRBJ1-1; 7 positions match TRBD1. With 0 bases clipped from V and 8 bases from J, the junction kept 9 bases outside the gene matches. The CDR3 loop spans 15 amino acids. Germline CDR1 is MGHRA and CDR2 is YSYEKL. The CDR3 nucleotides are TGCGCCAGCAGCCAAGATCGCAGGGGGTCGACCGAAGCTTTCTTT. This translates into CASSQDRRGSTEAFF.

J is TRBJ2-2 and V is TRBV19, with a possible D match to TRBD1 (5 bases). CDR3 size: 14 residues. V was clipped by 4 bases and J by 4 bases, with 10 bases between them. Germline-derived CDR1 and CDR2 are LNHDA and SQIVND (reference sequence). In DNA form, the CDR3 reads TGTGCCAGTAGTACAGGGCCATTCACCGGGGAGCTGTTTTTT. Translating it yields CASSTGPFTGELFF.

The V and J genes are TRBV27 and TRBJ2-2; no definite D call. There are 14 residues in the CDR3. V was pared by 2 bases and J by 5 bases, with 9 bases between. The V gene's germline CDR1 is MNHEY and CDR2 SMNVEV (reference sequence). The chain's CDR3 is CASSLAPWTGELFF. The CDR3 bases are TGTGCCAGCAGTTTAGCCCCGTGGACCGGGGAGCTGTTTTTT.

This chain joins TRBV24-1 and TRBJ2-2, with D maybe TRBD2 (5 bases). Trimming shortened V by 4 bases and J by 7 bases, and 6 bases separated the two germline ends. The CDR3 is made up of 12 amino acids. Germline V CDR1 and CDR2: KGHDR, SFDVKD. CDR3 in amino acids: CATSDGDGELFF. For the CDR3, the DNA is TGTGCCACCAGTGACGGGGACGGGGAGCTGTTTTTT.

The chain links TRBV5-1 to TRBJ2-7; 7 bases match TRBD1. CDR1 and CDR2 (germline): SGHRS, YFSETQ. The CDR3 is 14 residues long. Trimming cost V 5 bases and J 2 bases; bases outside gene matches: 7. The CDR3 protein is CASSYDRATYEQYF. The CDR3 nucleotides are TGCGCCAGCAGTTACGACAGGGCCACCTACGAGCAGTACTTC.

This clonotype was recorded a few times. This rearrangement joins TRBV5-4 to TRBJ2-3, with 7 bases that match TRBD1. Germline V CDR1 and CDR2: SGHNT, YYREEE (reference sequence). The trim removed 1 base at V and 4 bases at J, leaving 6 bases unmatched. This CDR3 has 15 amino acids. CDR3 residues: CASSLRFQGADTQYF. CDR3 coding DNA: TGTGCCAGCAGCTTGAGGTTCCAGGGGGCAGATACGCAGTATTTT.

V gene TRBV27 combines with J gene TRBJ2-1, with 8 bases matching TRBD1. This CDR3 has 17 residues. Germline CDR1 MNHEY, CDR2 SMNVEV (reference sequence). V trimming: 6 bases; J trimming: 9 bases; junction bases outside the gene matches: 19. CDR3 sequence: CASSDPVRDRGWVEQFF. Written as DNA, the CDR3 is TGTGCCAGCAGCGACCCGGTCAGAGACAGGGGTTGGGTTGAGCAGTTCTTC.

With respect to this clonotype: Mismatch with germline at one junction end may stem from a read error. The V gene is TRBV18, the J gene TRBJ2-1; D might be TRBD1 or TRBD2, each matching 5 bases. The CDR3 totals 16 residues. Germline CDR1 and CDR2: KGHSH and LQKENI. CDR3 bases: TGTGCCAGCTCAGCACCTACGGGGAAGGGGCGGAATGAGCAGTTCTTC. It is translated as CASSAPTGKGRNEQFF.

This chain uses TRBV2 with TRBJ2-7, with D perhaps matching TRBD1 (6 bases). Deletions cut 8 bases from V and 0 bases from J, with 20 bases between. There are 16 residues in the CDR3. CDR1 is SNHLY, CDR2 FYNNEI, per germline. The CDR3 here is CASVVRGPLSSYEQYV. In DNA form, the CDR3 reads TGTGCCAGCGTGGTCAGGGGTCCCCTTAGCTCCTACGAGCAGTACGTC.